Presented here are 5 T cell receptor beta chains from one specimen sequenced in a study of blood T cell repertoires in COVID-19. Some clones are missing from TCRdb's copy, which holds only in-frame ones; the method was immunoSEQ multiplex PCR. Of around 160,000 clones listed, approximately 78% are singletons. The sequenced material came from peripheral blood. These receptor sequences come from a human donor with acute or convalescent COVID-19. The donor label of this sample is uncertain.

This chain uses TRBV2 with TRBJ2-7; 12 bases agree with TRBD1. Germline lookup yields CDR1 SNHLY and CDR2 FYNNEI. This CDR3 is built from 15 residues. The junction had 9 bases not matched to a gene; V was cut back by 7 bases and J by 5 bases. The CDR3 DNA reads TGTGCCAGCACCCCTTGGGGACAGGGGGCGAACGAGCAGTACTTC. Translating gives CASTPWGQGANEQYF. The whole variable domain, filled in from reference TRBV2 and TRBJ2-7, reads EPEVTQTPSHQVTQMGQEVILRCVPISNHLYFYWYRQILGQKVEFLVSFYNNEISEKSEIFDDQFSVERPDGSNFTLKIRSTKLEDSAMYFCASTPWGQGANEQYFGPGTRLTVT.

The V and J genes are TRBV12-2 and TRBJ1-1; no DNA check was done on the table's D call, TRBD1. TRBV12-2 is a pseudogene segment. The CDR3 extends over 15 amino acids. The CDR3 DNA follows: TGTGCAAGTCGCGGGACAGGGAGGGAGGGCGCTGAAGCTTTCTTT. As protein: CASRGTGREGAEAFF.

The rearrangement joins TRBV7-2 to TRBJ2-7, with 9 bases that match TRBD2. CDR1 SGHTA and CDR2 FQGNSA come from the germline V gene. CDR3 size: 15 residues. Trimming cost V 6 bases and J 0 bases; bases outside gene matches: 6. This chain's CDR3 is CASRRTSENSYEQYF. The DNA of the CDR3 is TGTGCCAGCAGACGGACTAGCGAAAACTCCTACGAGCAGTACTTC.

The chain carries TRBV9 and TRBJ2-2; 8 nucleotides line up with TRBD1. CDR1 and CDR2 (germline): SGDLS, YYNGEE. This CDR3 is built from 16 residues. J gave up 5 bases and V 4 bases, and 10 bases lay outside the gene matches. The CDR3 loop is CASSHRQGRSTGELFF. In DNA, the CDR3 is TGTGCCAGCAGCCACAGACAGGGGAGAAGTACCGGGGAGCTGTTTTTT. Together with reference TRBV9 and TRBJ2-2, the CDR3 gives the full variable domain: DSGVTQTPKHLITATGQRVTLRCSPRSGDLSVYWYQQSLDQGLQFLIQYYNGEERAKGNILERFSAQQFPDLHSELNLSSLELGDSALYFCASSHRQGRSTGELFFGEGSRLTVL.

The chain recombines TRBV28 with TRBJ1-2; 12 bases line up with TRBD1. This CDR3 comprises 14 residues. V shed 8 bases, J shed 4 bases, and the junction held 5 bases outside the gene matches. Germline V CDR1 and CDR2: MDHEN, SYDVKM. The chain's CDR3 is CASGTGGEGYGYTF. In DNA, the CDR3 is TGTGCCAGCGGGACAGGGGGCGAGGGCTATGGCTACACCTTC.